This record covers a single TCR beta chain. Its antigen is not known. Germline V lookup: CDR1 GTSNPN, CDR2 SVGIG (reference sequence). V was clipped by 4 bases and J by 6 bases, with 16 bases between them. CDR3 length: 15 amino acids. These data belong to a study of T cell responses to AZD1222 COVID-19 vaccine. Findings and limits, study-wide: Repertoires were obtained only post-peak T cell response.

This table comes from immunoSEQ multiplex PCR, and its TCRdb copy is limited to in-frame clones, with some not included. The table includes about 120,000 clones, around nine tenths detected once. Sample: peripheral blood, taken on day 0 of AZD1222 vaccination. The sequence derives from an adult in good health. This sequence joins TRBV30 and TRBJ1-6, with no clear D. The chain's CDR3 is CAWTLVGSINSPLHF. The CDR3 DNA sequence: TGTGCCTGGACCCTGGTGGGCAGCATTAATTCACCCCTCCACTTT.